Sequencing of this T cell receptor beta chain was carried out in a study of cytomegalovirus exposure and HLA in healthy donors. Concerning this clone itself: Its cognate antigen is unknown.

Germline-derived CDR1 and CDR2 are MGHDK and SYGVNS. CDR3 size: 14 residues. Deletions cut 4 bases from V and 8 bases from J, with 15 bases between. PCR employed 60 Vbeta and 13 Jbeta primers. Produced via immunoSEQ multiplex PCR; TCRdb's table is partial and in-frame only. The sample has approximately 90,000 clones; over 70% are singletons. Whole-study findings and limits: Rarity characterized most TCR sequences, yet some public TCRs appeared in many donors.

Material for sequencing was PBMCs. The rearrangement uses TRBV25-1 and TRBJ2-1; the D gene is possibly TRBD2 (6 bases). This receptor was obtained from a woman in her thirties or forties in good health and CMV-seronegative. DNA of the CDR3: TGTGCCAGCAGTGGCCTCGACTGGGGGGATGAGCAGTTCTTC. Its protein product is CASSGLDWGDEQFF.